Sequencing of this T cell receptor (beta chain) was carried out in a study of technical replicates of blood from a handful of donors. Clones were sequenced by immunoSEQ multiplex PCR, and TCRdb holds only the in-frame ones, with some missing. The repertoire has about 84,000 clones, 97% of them found once; the top ten carry 0.15% to 0.2%. Per the germline V gene, CDR1 is LNHDA and CDR2 is SQIVND (reference sequence). CDR3 size: 15 residues. Deletions cut 1 base from V and 0 bases from J, with 7 bases between. The source is a human donor in good health. The sequenced material came from T cells isolated from PBMCs. The gene calls are TRBV19 and TRBJ1-3; the D is unclear. The DNA for the CDR3 is TGTGCCAGTAGTATAGTCGGGATCTCTGGAAACACCATATATTTT. Its translation: CASSIVGISGNTIYF.